A selection of T cell receptor beta chains follows, all from one sample in a study of response to subunit inactivated influenza vaccine. TCRdb redid the calling of the RT-PCR reads with MiXCR, one entry per CDR3 protein. The sample lists 450,000 to 600,000 distinct CDR3 sequences, less than 10% seen once, with approximately 12% in the top ten. The sample in question was PBMCs from blood, obtained roughly 24 months after vaccination. The receptor set was obtained from a man aged 50 to 69 who received an inactivated influenza vaccine. Both conserved end residues are part of each CDR3. Each record gives: D gene, J gene, clone size, V gene, CDR3 protein, CDR3 DNA. A D gene is named only where the DNA matches it firmly. Size values are once, few and many counts, or a class for expanded clones, and some rows have none.

- TRBJ2-2 - TRBV5-6 CARGAEGRRRANTGELFF TGTGCCAGGGGCGCCGAGGGGAGACGTAGGGCGAACACCGGGGAGCTGTTTTTT
TRBD1 TRBJ1-6 few TRBV20-1 CSVNRGGNSPLHF TGCAGTGTCAACAGGGGAGGGAATTCACCCCTCCACTTT
- TRBJ2-7 many TRBV9 CASSPTAASYEQYF TGTGCCAGCAGCCCAACTGCGGCCTCCTACGAGCAGTACTTC
TRBD2 TRBJ2-3 - TRBV5-5 CASSLEELAGGERDTQYF TGTGCCAGCAGCTTGGAGGAGTTAGCGGGAGGAGAGAGAGATACGCAGTATTTT
TRBD1 TRBJ2-5 - TRBV12-5 CASGVTGVVTQYF TGTGCTAGTGGAGTGACAGGGGTGGTGACCCAGTACTTC
- TRBJ1-6 many TRBV5-1 CASSLSTGGRATSPLHF TGCGCCAGCAGCTTGAGTACCGGTGGTAGAGCGACTTCACCCCTCCACTTT
- TRBJ2-2 - TRBV4-1 CASSQRGDSIDTGELFF TGCGCCAGCAGCCAACGCGGGGACAGTATAGACACCGGGGAGCTGTTTTTT
- TRBJ2-2 many TRBV4-3 CASSEILGARAGELFF TGCGCCAGCAGCGAAATCTTGGGCGCGAGGGCCGGGGAGCTGTTTTTT
- TRBJ2-3 - TRBV6-1 CASSALGSTDTQYF TGTGCCAGCAGCGCCCTGGGGAGCACAGATACGCAGTATTTT
TRBD2 TRBJ2-1 - TRBV20-1 CSATGLAWNEQFF TGCAGTGCTACGGGACTAGCGTGGAATGAGCAGTTCTTC
- TRBJ2-3 - TRBV4-3 CASSQETRGNTQYF TGCGCCAGCAGCCAAGAAACCAGGGGAAATACGCAGTATTTT
TRBD1 TRBJ1-4 few TRBV18 CASSPSATGHIKFF TGTGCCAGCTCACCTTCAGCGACAGGGCATATTAAGTTTTTT
- TRBJ2-1 - TRBV10-2 CASSLRGGPYEQFF TGCGCCAGCAGCCTTAGGGGGGGGCCGTATGAGCAGTTCTTC
TRBD2 TRBJ2-1 - TRBV29-1 CSVEDRVAGGDEQFF TGCAGCGTTGAAGATCGGGTAGCGGGCGGGGATGAGCAGTTCTTC
TRBD2 TRBJ2-3 few TRBV11-3 CASSLFTSGRRSTDTQYF TGTGCCAGCAGCTTATTTACTAGCGGGAGGCGAAGCACAGATACGCAGTATTTT
TRBD2 TRBJ2-5 few TRBV7-2 CASSTTSGMLETQYF TGTGCCAGCAGCACCACTAGCGGGATGTTGGAGACCCAGTACTTC
TRBD2 TRBJ2-1 few TRBV2 CASSVWTSDEQFF TGTGCCAGCAGTGTATGGACTAGCGATGAGCAGTTCTTC
- TRBJ2-2 few TRBV7-2 CASSLTNPVNTGELFF TGTGCCAGCAGCCTTACAAACCCTGTAAACACCGGGGAGCTGTTTTTT
- TRBJ1-1 few TRBV6-2/TRBV6-3 CASSYVWGVIGTEAFF TGTGCCAGCAGTTACGTTTGGGGCGTAATTGGGACTGAAGCTTTCTTT
TRBD2 TRBJ2-1 many TRBV12-3/TRBV12-4 CASTLAGPYNEQFF TGTGCCAGCACCCTAGCGGGACCCTACAATGAGCAGTTCTTC
- TRBJ2-4 - TRBV20-1 CSAREARTLAKNIQYF TGCAGTGCTAGGGAAGCCAGGACCCTAGCCAAAAACATTCAGTACTTC
TRBD2 TRBJ2-7 - TRBV12-3/TRBV12-4 CASSSFRGLAGNEQYF TGTGCCAGCAGCTCTTTCCGGGGACTAGCGGGAAACGAGCAGTACTTC
TRBD1 TRBJ2-4 - TRBV28 CASSRRTGDDWNIQYF TGTGCCAGCAGCCGACGGACAGGGGATGATTGGAACATTCAGTACTTC
TRBD1 TRBJ1-2 many TRBV12-3/TRBV12-4 CASSLSQGAYGYTF TGTGCCAGCAGTTTGTCCCAGGGGGCCTATGGCTACACCTTC
- TRBJ1-5 few TRBV20-1 CSARAGRGVSNQPQHF TGCAGTGCTAGGGCGGGGCGAGGAGTTAGCAATCAGCCCCAGCATTTT
TRBD1 TRBJ2-5 - TRBV20-1 CSAKEGQGVETQYF TGCAGTGCTAAAGAAGGACAGGGGGTAGAGACCCAGTACTTC
- TRBJ2-7 few TRBV28 CASSFASFEQYF TGTGCCAGCAGTTTCGCGAGCTTCGAGCAGTACTTC
- TRBJ2-2 - TRBV4-2 CASSQDLRNTGELFF TGTGCCAGCAGCCAAGATCTCAGGAACACCGGGGAGCTGTTTTTT
- TRBJ2-3 many TRBV5-1 CASRDGGTDTQYF TGCGCCAGCAGAGACGGAGGCACAGATACGCAGTATTTT
TRBD1 TRBJ2-7 - TRBV20-1 CSARTGGTNEQYF TGCAGTGCTCGGACAGGGGGGACAAACGAGCAGTACTTC
- TRBJ2-7 few TRBV21-1 CASSKEGSEAYEQYF TGTGCCAGCAGCAAAGAAGGGTCAGAGGCCTACGAGCAGTACTTC
- TRBJ1-2 many TRBV6-5 CASSYSGTDNDGYTF TGTGCCAGCAGTTACTCCGGGACGGACAACGATGGCTACACCTTC
- TRBJ2-7 many TRBV29-1 CSVGSSYEQYF TGCAGCGTTGGCTCGTCCTACGAGCAGTACTTC
TRBD2 TRBJ2-5 few TRBV24-1 CATSDWTSGVQETQYF TGTGCCACCAGTGACTGGACTAGCGGGGTTCAAGAGACCCAGTACTTC
TRBD2 TRBJ2-2 few TRBV27 CASRVLAGGPAGELFF TGTGCCAGCAGGGTCCTGGCGGGGGGGCCGGCCGGGGAGCTGTTTTTT
TRBD2 TRBJ2-5 - TRBV4-1 CASSPSGGPGETQYF TGCGCCAGCAGCCCCAGCGGGGGGCCCGGAGAGACCCAGTACTTC
TRBD1 TRBJ1-5 few TRBV12-3/TRBV12-4 CASRTTGGYSNQPQHF TGTGCCAGCAGAACTACAGGGGGATATAGCAATCAGCCCCAGCATTTT
TRBD1 TRBJ1-2 - TRBV12-3/TRBV12-4 CASSNTGGMAGYTF TGTGCCAGCAGCAATACAGGGGGCATGGCTGGCTACACCTTC
- TRBJ2-7 many TRBV4-2 CASSQAREFEQYF TGTGCCAGCAGCCAAGCCCGGGAGTTCGAGCAGTACTTC
- TRBJ2-7 many TRBV18 CASSLRPDRRSSYEQYF TGTGCCAGCTCACTCCGTCCCGACAGGAGGAGCTCCTACGAGCAGTACTTC
- TRBJ1-2 few TRBV7-8 CASGGVGGYTF TGTGCCAGCGGGGGAGTAGGTGGCTACACCTTC
- TRBJ1-1 - TRBV20-1 CSARIAGNTEAFF TGCAGTGCTAGGATAGCGGGAAACACTGAAGCTTTCTTT
- TRBJ2-7 many TRBV12-3/TRBV12-4 CASSLTGLPTYEQYF TGTGCCAGCAGTTTGACCGGACTCCCAACCTACGAGCAGTACTTC
- TRBJ2-1 - TRBV7-9 CASSLARVEQFF TGTGCCAGCAGCTTAGCGAGAGTTGAGCAGTTCTTC
- TRBJ2-4 many TRBV4-2 CASSQEVAGIKNIQYF TGTGCCAGCAGCCAAGAAGTTGCCGGGATAAAAAACATTCAGTACTTC
TRBD2 TRBJ2-1 - TRBV5-1 CASSGLAEYNEQFF TGCGCCAGCAGCGGACTAGCGGAATACAATGAGCAGTTCTTC
- TRBJ1-1 many TRBV12-3/TRBV12-4 CASSFIKGYPTEAFF TGTGCCAGCAGTTTCATAAAGGGTTACCCCACTGAAGCTTTCTTT
- TRBJ2-2 - TRBV5-1 CASSLDSVPLGELFF TGCGCCAGCAGCTTGGATAGCGTCCCACTCGGGGAGCTGTTTTTT